The entry below gives a single T cell receptor (beta chain) sequence along with its context. Assay used: immunoSEQ multiplex PCR; TCRdb lists only in-frame clones, some missing. This sample carries some 190,000 clones, 70% to 90% of them seen once, and the ten largest clones take 1.5%. The sample is drawn from a study of blood T cell repertoires in COVID-19. About the study: Sources were T cells, B-cell-depleted T cells, or PBMCs; the material itself was cDNA or gDNA.

The CDR3 runs to 15 residues. V was pared by 4 bases and J by 0 bases, with 13 bases between. Germline assignment: CDR1 SGHNT and CDR2 YYREEE (reference sequence). Sequencing was done on a sample of peripheral blood. This sequence originates from a man aged 18 to 30 with active or convalescent COVID-19. The chain is built from TRBV5-4 and TRBJ2-5; maybe TRBD1 (6 bases). Written as DNA, the CDR3 is TGTGCCAGCAGCGCAGGACAGTTGTACCAAGAGACCCAGTACTTC. This codes for CASSAGQLYQETQYF. The entire variable domain, with the rest obtained from reference TRBV5-4 and TRBJ2-5, is as follows: ETGVTQSPTHLIKTRGQQVTLRCSSQSGHNTVSWYQQALGQGPQFIFQYYREEENGRGNFPPRFSGLQFPNYSSELNVNALELDDSALYLCASSAGQLYQETQYFGPGTRLLVL.